One and the same sample provided the 21 T cell receptor beta chains below, sequenced in a study of patients and donors after allogeneic stem cell transplantation. TCRdb re-derived calls from the RT-PCR reads in MiXCR, one entry per CDR3 protein. The profile shows roughly 200,000 distinct CDR3 sequences, 35% to 45% of them singletons. Sequenced sample: blood, either unsorted or a sorted T cell fraction (not recorded which). These receptors all come from a human donor who was either an allogeneic HSCT recipient or a stem cell or donor lymphocyte infusion donor (not recorded which). It is not recorded whose cells these are; they may come from a transplant donor.

This clonotype was observed a single time. The chain carries TRBV5-1 and TRBJ1-1, with D perhaps TRBD1 (6 bases). The CDR3 extends over 14 amino acids. Germline-derived CDR1 and CDR2 are SGHRS and YFSETQ. Trimming shortened V by 4 bases and J by 1 base, and 11 bases separated the two germline ends. The DNA of the CDR3 is TGCGCCAGCAGCCGACAGGCTACGAACACTGAAGCTTTCTTT. Residues: CASSRQATNTEAFF.

This clonotype was seen a handful of times. The rearrangement joins TRBV12-3 or TRBV12-4 to TRBJ1-1; tentative D call: TRBD1 (5 bases). CDR3 size: 13 residues. V was clipped by 7 bases and J by 5 bases, with 14 bases between them. The CDR3, as DNA: TGTGCCAGCAATATTTGGGGGGATACTGAAGCTTTCTTT. Amino acid sequence: CASNIWGDTEAFF.

CDR3 in DNA: TGTGCCAGCAGTTACTCGTTTCAGCCCCAGCATTTT. Translated: CASSYSFQPQHF. The J gene is TRBJ1-5, the V gene TRBV6-2 or TRBV6-3, with no clear D. The V and J ends lost 0 bases and 6 bases respectively, with 3 bases between them. The CDR3 has 12 residues. Germline values: CDR1 MNHEY, CDR2 SVGEGT.

This clonotype was counted only a few times. V usage is TRBV15 and J usage is TRBJ2-3, with D possibly TRBD2 on 6 matching bases. This CDR3 has 17 amino acids. The V gene's germline CDR1 is LNHNV and CDR2 YYDKDF (reference sequence). V shed 0 bases and J shed 2 bases, with 15 bases lying between them. The CDR3, as DNA: TGTGCCACCAGCAGAGACCGGCTGGGGGACTTCACAGATACGCAGTATTTT. It yields the protein CATSRDRLGDFTDTQYF.

In this sample, this clonotype turned up a few times. The chain combines TRBV4-2 with TRBJ1-2, with D uncertain. The length of the CDR3 is 16 residues. The germline V gene has CDR1 LGHNA and CDR2 YNFKEQ. V lost 0 bases, J lost 0 bases, and 11 bases lay in between. The CDR3 loop reads CASSQDPTEANYGYTF. The CDR3 DNA sequence: TGTGCCAGCAGCCAAGATCCCACGGAAGCTAACTATGGCTACACCTTC.

This clonotype was detected a few times. The chain couples TRBV20-1 to TRBJ1-1; the D gene is possibly TRBD1 (5 bases). The V and J ends lost 1 base and 3 bases respectively, with 9 bases between them. This CDR3 has 13 residues. The germline V gene encodes CDR1 DFQATT and CDR2 SNEGSKA (reference sequence). CDR3 sequence (DNA): TGCAGTGCTAGAGTGGCAGGGTACACTGAAGCTTTCTTT. Encoded protein: CSARVAGYTEAFF.

This sequence joins TRBV10-3 and TRBJ1-2, with TRBD1 as a possible D gene (6 bases). The CDR3 extends over 14 amino acids. Germline V gives CDR1 ENHRY, CDR2 SYGVKD. With 10 bases removed from V and 0 bases from J, the gap between germline ends came to 15 bases. CDR3 in DNA: TGTGCCACCGATACAGGGCCTCCTAACTATGGCTACACCTTC. Its translation is CATDTGPPNYGYTF.

This chain links TRBV5-6 with TRBJ1-2; D might be TRBD1 (6 bases). Germline values: CDR1 SGHDT, CDR2 YYEEEE. This CDR3 has 15 amino acids. V shed 1 base and J shed 2 bases, with 12 bases lying between them. CDR3 in amino acids: CASSLSGGGNYGYTF. The CDR3 DNA follows: TGTGCCAGCAGCTTGTCAGGAGGGGGGAACTATGGCTACACCTTC.

This clonotype showed up just a few times. The chain combines TRBV9 with TRBJ1-2, with D uncertain. This CDR3 is built from 11 residues. V was cut by 2 bases and J by 6 bases, with 5 bases left in between. CDR1 SGDLS and CDR2 YYNGEE come from the germline V gene. The CDR3 DNA follows: TGTGCCAGCAGCGTTGGAAATGGCTACACCTTC. Translating gives CASSVGNGYTF.

This clonotype has a count of ten or more. This chain uses TRBV5-1 with TRBJ1-1, with D uncertain. CDR1 SGHRS and CDR2 YFSETQ come from the germline V gene. The CDR3 is 15 residues long. V was cut by 0 bases and J by 4 bases, with 13 bases left in between. The CDR3 here is CASSLGVSRSTEAFF. The CDR3 DNA is TGCGCCAGCAGCTTGGGGGTCTCGCGGAGCACTGAAGCTTTCTTT.

A few counts support this clonotype. J is TRBJ2-7 and V is TRBV20-1; possibly TRBD1 for D (6 bases). This CDR3 is 13 amino acids long. Trimming left V 6 bases short and J 1 base short, with 13 bases between. Looked up from germline, CDR1 is DFQATT and CDR2 is SNEGSKA (reference sequence). The CDR3 DNA reads as TGCAGTGCCCCGGACAGAGGATCCTACGAGCAGTACTTC. It specifies CSAPDRGSYEQYF.

This sequence joins TRBV7-2 and TRBJ2-5; tentatively, D is TRBD1 (6 bases). CDR1 and CDR2 (germline): SGHTA, FQGNSA. Trimming pared 2 bases from V and 3 bases from J, leaving 10 bases between. CDR3 length: 14 amino acids. The DNA of the CDR3 is TGTGCCAGCAGCTTAACGTCAGGGGAAGAGACCCAGTACTTC. Amino acids: CASSLTSGEETQYF.

The chain employs TRBV5-1 and TRBJ2-7; 11 bases map to TRBD2. Germline values: CDR1 SGHRS, CDR2 YFSETQ. The CDR3 spans 18 residues. Trimming removed 3 bases from V and 0 bases from J; junction bases left unmatched: 11. CDR3 nucleotides: TGCGCCAGCAGCTCAGGACTAGCGGGCGCAGTCCTCTCCTACGAGCAGTACTTC. It yields the protein CASSSGLAGAVLSYEQYF.

This clonotype has a handful of counts. The chain employs TRBV20-1 and TRBJ1-2; D might be TRBD1 (5 bases). Between the trimmed V and J ends, which lost 0 bases and 8 bases, there was a span of 16 bases. The CDR3 length is 14 residues. Germline-derived CDR1 and CDR2 are DFQATT and SNEGSKA (reference sequence). This CDR3 is CSARDDSWPGGYTF. The CDR3 bases are TGCAGTGCTAGAGACGACAGTTGGCCGGGGGGCTACACCTTC.

This clonotype appeared once. The chain uses TRBV6-5 and TRBJ2-5; 7 nucleotides line up with TRBD1. The CDR3 sequence is 16 residues long. Germline V gives CDR1 MNHEY, CDR2 SVGAGI. J gave up 4 bases and V 4 bases, and 12 bases lay outside the gene matches. CDR3 bases: TGTGCCAGCAGTTCTAGTGTGACAGGGATCGCAGAGACCCAGTACTTC. Translation gives CASSSSVTGIAETQYF.

The V gene is TRBV28, the J gene TRBJ1-5, with D possibly matching TRBD1 (6 bases). Trimming took off 0 bases at V and 6 bases at J, with 18 bases between the two ends. The CDR3 is made up of 17 amino acids. Per the germline V gene, CDR1 is MDHEN and CDR2 is SYDVKM. This CDR3 is CASSLWVGALASQPQHF. CDR3 nucleotides: TGTGCCAGCAGTTTATGGGTGGGGGCTCTCGCGAGTCAGCCCCAGCATTTT.

The chain links TRBV29-1 to TRBJ2-3; no definite D call. The CDR3 totals 14 residues. V was pared by 2 bases and J by 1 base, with 10 bases between. Germline V gene lookup returns CDR1 SQVTM and CDR2 ANQGSEA. The CDR3 region is CSVERLSGTDTQYF. DNA for the CDR3: TGCAGCGTTGAACGGCTATCCGGCACAGATACGCAGTATTTT.

This chain connects TRBV27 to TRBJ1-2; D is ambiguous. Germline V gene sequence: CDR1 MNHEY, CDR2 SMNVEV (reference sequence). V lost 6 bases and J 5 bases, leaving 10 bases between the germline ends. The CDR3 is made up of 12 amino acids. CDR3 bases: TGTGCCAGCAGCCCAACCGCTTATGGCTACACCTTC. This gives the protein CASSPTAYGYTF.

The rearrangement joins TRBV5-1 to TRBJ2-3, with D unclear. This CDR3 has 13 amino acids. Trimming took 4 bases from V and 0 from J, leaving 6 bases between them. Per germline, CDR1 SGHRS and CDR2 YFSETQ. CDR3: CASSGVSTDTQYF. The CDR3, as DNA: TGCGCCAGCAGCGGGGTAAGCACAGATACGCAGTATTTT.

The chain couples TRBV7-6 to TRBJ2-3, with TRBD1 matching 7 bases. Germline V gene data show CDR1 as SGHVS and CDR2 as FNYEAQ. CDR3 length: 14 residues. Trimming at V came to 4 bases and at J to 3 bases, leaving 4 bases not matched to a gene. The CDR3 nucleotides are TGTGCCAGCAGCTCCCAGACAGGGACAGATACGCAGTATTTT. Translated, it gives CASSSQTGTDTQYF.

The V gene is TRBV12-3 or TRBV12-4, the J gene TRBJ1-5; D is unclear. The CDR3 spans 15 residues. Trimming took off 2 bases at V and 1 base at J, with 9 bases between the two ends. CDR3 protein: CASSLRHLSNQPQHF. The CDR3 bases are TGTGCCAGCAGTTTACGGCACCTGAGCAATCAGCCCCAGCATTTT.